Shown below are 17 T cell receptor beta chains from a single sample sequenced in a study of CD8 T cells in ankylosing spondylitis. Points from the study as a whole: Seemingly characteristic of ankylosing spondylitis blood was a TCR beta motif consisting of eight highly homologous variants.

Their antigen targets remain unknown. TCRdb passed the 5' RACE reads through MiXCR, listing each CDR3 protein once. The table has about 840,000 distinct CDR3 sequences, 12% seen once. The sample consisted of blood, either unsorted or a sorted T cell fraction (not recorded which). The origin of the receptors is a male donor with ankylosing spondylitis.

This clonotype was seen a few times. The chain employs TRBV30 and TRBJ1-5, with TRBD1 matching over 12 bases. V lost 5 bases and J lost 7; bases outside the gene matches: 3. This CDR3 has 13 amino acids. Germline V gene data show CDR1 as GTSNPN and CDR2 as SVGIG (reference sequence). CDR3 DNA: TGTGCCTGGGGGACAGGGGGCGGCCAGCCCCAGCATTTT. Translated, it gives CAWGTGGGQPQHF.

The chain recombines TRBV5-1 with TRBJ2-5; 9 positions match TRBD1. The trim removed 7 bases at V and 3 bases at J, leaving 7 bases unmatched. CDR3 length: 14 amino acids. The germline CDR1 and CDR2 sequences are SGHRS and YFSETQ. As DNA, the CDR3 is TGCGCCAGCTCGGGACAGGGAGGAAAAGAGACCCAGTACTTC. Encoded protein: CASSGQGGKETQYF.

This clonotype came up many times. V is TRBV5-1 and J is TRBJ1-2; D perhaps matches TRBD1 (5 bases). The V gene lost 2 bases and the J gene lost 8 bases, with 13 bases spanning the gap. CDR3 length: 13 amino acids. CDR1 and CDR2 from the germline V gene are SGHRS and YFSETQ. The CDR3 bases are TGCGCCAGCAGCTTTGGGCAGGGAGAAGGCTACACCTTC. Translated, it gives CASSFGQGEGYTF.

The table lists this clonotype with a few counts. The V call is TRBV12-3 or TRBV12-4, the J call TRBJ1-1, with D perhaps matching TRBD1 (6 bases). The CDR3 runs 13 residues. The germline V and J ends were trimmed by 6 bases and 4 bases, with 12 bases remaining between them. CDR3 protein: CASSDRLGTEAFF. The CDR3 DNA is TGTGCCAGCAGCGACAGGTTGGGCACTGAAGCTTTCTTT.

The V call is TRBV20-1, the J call TRBJ1-4; D unclear. V shed 2 bases and J shed 4 bases, with 8 bases lying between them. The CDR3 runs 13 residues. Germline lookup yields CDR1 DFQATT and CDR2 SNEGSKA (reference sequence). This CDR3 reads CSARKQINEKLFF. In nucleotides, the CDR3 is TGCAGTGCTAGAAAACAGATTAATGAAAAACTGTTTTTT.

In regard to this clonotype: Germline is not matched at one junction end, which may reflect a read error. CDR3 residues: CCATLFATGGSGETQYF. The CDR3 nucleotides read TGCTGTGCTACTCTATTCGCCACAGGGGGCTCTGGAGAGACCCAGTACTTC. The rearrangement uses TRBV20-1 and TRBJ2-5; TRBD1 aligns across 9 bases. Germline CDR1 reads DFQATT; CDR2 reads SNEGSKA (reference sequence). The CDR3 is 17 residues long.

This CDR3 is CASSSRKGRTEAFF. For the CDR3, the DNA is TGTGCCAGCAGCTCCCGAAAGGGACGAACTGAAGCTTTCTTT. This chain connects TRBV7-3 to TRBJ1-1, with D possibly TRBD1 on 5 matching bases. Trimming removed 4 bases from V and 5 bases from J, with 14 bases in between. The CDR3 is 14 amino acids. In germline, CDR1 is SGHTA, CDR2 FQGTGA.

The chain has TRBV28 and TRBJ2-1; 11 nucleotides line up with TRBD2. V was pared by 3 bases and J by 14 bases, with 3 bases of the junction left unmatched. Germline-derived CDR1 and CDR2 are MDHEN and SYDVKM. This CDR3 comprises 12 residues. The DNA of the CDR3 is TGTGCCAGCAGTTTCCTTAGCGGGAGGGAGTTCTTC. It encodes CASSFLSGREFF.

This clonotype was found a few times. V and J are TRBV24-1 and TRBJ2-1, with D unresolved. Germline V gene sequence: CDR1 KGHDR, CDR2 SFDVKD. There are 16 residues in the CDR3. V lost 3 bases, J lost 3 bases, and 14 bases lay in between. The CDR3: CATSDALRANYNEQFF. DNA of the CDR3: TGTGCCACCAGTGATGCCCTCCGGGCCAACTACAATGAGCAGTTCTTC.

In this sample, this clonotype turned up a few times. The chain joins TRBV6-5 to TRBJ1-5; no clear D gene. CDR1 is MNHEY and CDR2 is SVGAGI in the germline V gene. The CDR3 length is 15 residues. Trimming took off 4 bases at V and 2 bases at J, with 12 bases between the two ends. The CDR3 coding sequence is TGTGCCAGCAGTTTCATCTCCGAAGGCAATCAGCCCCAGCATTTT. Translating gives CASSFISEGNQPQHF.

In this sample, this clonotype turned up a few times. The gene calls are TRBV18 and TRBJ2-7; 11 bases align to TRBD2. CDR1 and CDR2 from the germline V gene are KGHSH and LQKENI. The CDR3 consists of 16 residues. V shed 0 bases, J shed 5 bases, and the junction held 6 bases outside the gene matches. The CDR3 protein is CASSPPLAGGGDEQYF. The CDR3 nucleotides are TGTGCCAGCTCACCACCGCTAGCGGGAGGAGGCGACGAGCAGTACTTC.

The chain couples TRBV10-3 to TRBJ1-1, with D tentatively TRBD1 (6 bases). V dropped 6 bases and J dropped 6 bases, with 17 bases sitting between them. This CDR3 comprises 14 residues. Germline values: CDR1 ENHRY, CDR2 SYGVKD. Here the CDR3 reads CAISHDGGSAEAFF. The CDR3 bases are TGTGCCATCAGCCACGACGGGGGCAGCGCTGAAGCTTTCTTT.

This clonotype was observed at least ten times. The chain has TRBV20-1 and TRBJ2-3; perhaps D is TRBD1 or TRBD2 (5 bases each). This CDR3 is 15 amino acids long. V shed 6 bases and J shed 0 bases, with 16 bases lying between them. Germline CDR1 DFQATT, CDR2 SNEGSKA (reference sequence). The CDR3 is CSARGVLISTDTQYF. The CDR3 nucleotides read TGCAGTGCCCGAGGGGTTCTGATTAGCACAGATACGCAGTATTTT.

In this sample, this clonotype turned up a few times. The chain couples TRBV20-1 to TRBJ1-4; the D gene is possibly TRBD1 (6 bases). The CDR3 sequence is 14 residues long. The V end lost 6 bases, the J end lost 8 bases, and 19 bases lay between the germline ends. In germline, CDR1 is DFQATT, CDR2 SNEGSKA (reference sequence). The CDR3 DNA is TGCAGTGCCGATCGGGCTTCTCAGGGGGAAAAACTGTTTTTT. This translates into CSADRASQGEKLFF.

The rearrangement links TRBV28 to TRBJ2-2; maybe TRBD1 (6 bases). The V gene lost 7 bases and the J gene lost 4 bases, with 16 bases spanning the gap. The CDR3 has 15 amino acids. Germline CDR1 MDHEN, CDR2 SYDVKM. The CDR3 protein is CASILGGVGTGELFF. For the CDR3, the DNA is TGTGCCAGCATCCTAGGGGGAGTGGGCACCGGGGAGCTGTTTTTT.

The chain has TRBV28 and TRBJ2-7, with D hard to call. The CDR3 totals 16 residues. Germline V gene sequence: CDR1 MDHEN, CDR2 SYDVKM. The V end was cut by 6 bases, the J end by 0 bases, with 18 bases between. CDR3 residues: CASRAADPPASYEQYF. In DNA form, the CDR3 reads TGTGCCAGCAGGGCTGCCGATCCCCCTGCCTCCTACGAGCAGTACTTC.

This clonotype was detected only once. J is TRBJ2-5 and V is TRBV6-1; 15 bases are a match to TRBD2. V lost 5 bases and J lost 4; bases outside the gene matches: 11. Per the germline V gene, CDR1 is MNHNS and CDR2 is SASEGT. The CDR3 runs 18 residues. The CDR3 loop is CASSRSGTSGGRRETQYF. The CDR3 region has the DNA TGTGCCAGCAGTAGGTCCGGGACTAGCGGGGGGCGGAGAGAGACCCAGTACTTC.